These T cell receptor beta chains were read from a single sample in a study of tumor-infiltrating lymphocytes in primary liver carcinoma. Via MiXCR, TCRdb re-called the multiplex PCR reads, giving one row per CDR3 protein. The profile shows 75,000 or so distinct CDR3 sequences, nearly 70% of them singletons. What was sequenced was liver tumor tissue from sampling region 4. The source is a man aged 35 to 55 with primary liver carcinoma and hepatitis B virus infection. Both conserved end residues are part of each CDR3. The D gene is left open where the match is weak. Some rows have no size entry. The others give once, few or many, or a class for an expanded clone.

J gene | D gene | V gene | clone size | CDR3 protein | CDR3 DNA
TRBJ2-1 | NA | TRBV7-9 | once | CASSLRPSQGRGPNDQFF | TGTGCCAGCAGCTTACGCCCCTCGCAGGGGAGGGGACCCAATGACCAGTTCTTC
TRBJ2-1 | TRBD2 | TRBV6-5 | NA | CASMAPGGTGGNNEQFF | TGTGCCAGCATGGCTCCCGGGGGGACGGGAGGGAACAATGAACAGTTCTTC
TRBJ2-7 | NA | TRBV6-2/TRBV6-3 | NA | CDSRDLYEQYF | TGTGACAGCCGAGATCTCTACGAGCAGTATTTC
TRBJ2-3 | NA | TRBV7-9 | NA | CASSHSGGTQYF | TGTGCCAGCAGCCACTCCGGTGGTACGCAGTATTTT
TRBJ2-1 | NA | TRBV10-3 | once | CAISTSALVSSYNEQFF | TGTGCCATCAGTACCTCCGCACTAGTAAGCTCCTACAATGAGCAGTTCTTC
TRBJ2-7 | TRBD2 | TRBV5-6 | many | CASGHPWSGRALSEQYF | TGTGCCAGCGGACATCCCTGGAGCGGGAGGGCCCTCAGCGAGCAGTACTTC
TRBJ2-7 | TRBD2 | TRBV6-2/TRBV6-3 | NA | CACSLGSGGEQYF | TGTGCCTGCAGTCTCGGTTCGGGAGGAGAGCAGTACTTC
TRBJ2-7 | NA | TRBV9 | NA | CASSVGVGSVSTEQYF | TGTGCCAGCAGCGTAGGCGTAGGTTCGGTATCGACCGAGCAGTACTTC
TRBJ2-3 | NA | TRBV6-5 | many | CASSYSASDTQYF | TGTGCCAGCAGTTACTCGGCTTCAGATACGCAGTATTTT
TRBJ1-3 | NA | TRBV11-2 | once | CASVRGAGNTIYF | TGTGCCTCAGTCCGGGGAGCTGGAAACACCATATACTTT
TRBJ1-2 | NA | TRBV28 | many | CASSQNYGYTF | TGTGCCAGCAGCCAGAACTATGGCTACACCTTC
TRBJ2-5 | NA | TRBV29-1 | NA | CSVHGLARTETQYF | TGCAGCGTTCATGGTCTTGCGAGGACAGAGACCCAGTACTTC
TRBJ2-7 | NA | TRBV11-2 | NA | CASSLGGALPYEEYF | TGTGCCAGCAGCCTCGGCGGGGCTCTACCCTATGAGGAGTACTTC
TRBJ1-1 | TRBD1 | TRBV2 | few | CAISVDRVAEAFF | TGTGCCATCAGTGTGGACAGGGTGGCTGAAGCTTTCTTT
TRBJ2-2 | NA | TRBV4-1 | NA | CTSSRDGVFTGEPFF | TGCACCAGCAGTCGGGACGGGGTTTTCACCGGGGAGCCGTTTTTT
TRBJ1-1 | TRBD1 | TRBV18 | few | CASSPQATGANTEAFF | TGTGCCAGCTCACCACAGGCGACAGGGGCGAACACTGAAGCTTTCTTT
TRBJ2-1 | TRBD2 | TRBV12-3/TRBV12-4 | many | CASSLGAGGSNEQFF | TGTGCCAGCAGTTTAGGGGCGGGAGGGTCTAATGAGCAGTTCTTC
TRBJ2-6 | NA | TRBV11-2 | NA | CASSLSGDVFGANVLTF | TGTGCCAGCAGCTTGTCAGGGGACGTGTTTGGGGCCAACGTCCTGACTTTC
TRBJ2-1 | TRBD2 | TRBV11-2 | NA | CVSSLQLAGVNGQFF | TGTGTCAGCAGCTTACAACTAGCGGGAGTCAATGGGCAATTCTTC
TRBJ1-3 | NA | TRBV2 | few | CASTGNSGNTIYF | TGTGCCAGTACAGGGAACTCTGGAAACACCATATATTTT
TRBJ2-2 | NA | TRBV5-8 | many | CASSLDYGQGRPGELFF | TGTGCCAGCAGCTTGGATTATGGGCAGGGGCGTCCCGGGGAGCTGTTTTTT
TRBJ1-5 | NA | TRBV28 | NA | CTSSEDSNQPQHF | TGTACCAGCAGCGAGGACAGCAATCAGCCCCAGCACTTT
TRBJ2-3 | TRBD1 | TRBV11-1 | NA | CTSSLGRGRVDARYF | TGTACCAGCAGCTTAGGAAGGGGGCGCGTGGATGCGCGGTATTTT
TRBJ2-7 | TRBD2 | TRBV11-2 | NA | CASSLGGGGREYF | TGTGCCAGCAGCTTAGGAGGAGGCGGGAGGGAGTATTTC
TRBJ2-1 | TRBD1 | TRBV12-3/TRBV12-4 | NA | CASSLAWDSEQFF | TGTGCCAGCAGCTTAGCTTGGGACAGTGAGCAGTTCTTC
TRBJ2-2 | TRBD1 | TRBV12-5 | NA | CASGMGDRGYTGELFF | TGTGCTAGTGGTATGGGGGACAGGGGATACACCGGGGAGCTGTTCTTT